Listed below are T cell receptor beta chains from one sample, sequenced in a study of blood T cells in healthy people across ages. TCRdb passed the 5' RACE reads through MiXCR, listing each CDR3 protein once. The sample shows 1.5 million to 2 million distinct CDR3 sequences, 28% of them seen only once. The sequencing sample was made of blood. The receptors come from a woman aged 25 to 39 in good health. Each CDR3 is given with its conserved first and last residue. The D gene is left open where the match is weak. Only part of the rows carry a size: once, few, many, or a class if the clone is expanded.

D gene: TRBD1; V gene: TRBV5-1; clone size: -; J gene: TRBJ1-2; CDR3 protein: CASSLGQGYPGYTF
D gene: TRBD2; V gene: TRBV20-1; clone size: -; J gene: TRBJ2-7; CDR3 protein: CSARPLGRLAGGTYEQYF
D gene: -; V gene: TRBV28; clone size: -; J gene: TRBJ2-7; CDR3 protein: CASREAGSGYGEQYF
D gene: TRBD1; V gene: TRBV4-1; clone size: -; J gene: TRBJ2-6; CDR3 protein: CASSQDGQGWAGANVLTF
D gene: TRBD2; V gene: TRBV7-9; clone size: -; J gene: TRBJ2-3; CDR3 protein: CASSVTSGVTDTQYF
D gene: -; V gene: TRBV12-3/TRBV12-4; clone size: few; J gene: TRBJ2-1; CDR3 protein: CASLSRRTNNEQFF
D gene: -; V gene: TRBV20-1; clone size: many; J gene: TRBJ2-7; CDR3 protein: CSGLTSSYEQYF
D gene: -; V gene: TRBV28; clone size: -; J gene: TRBJ2-3; CDR3 protein: CASSLTSHTDTQYF
D gene: -; V gene: TRBV5-1; clone size: few; J gene: TRBJ2-1; CDR3 protein: CASTQDKRYNEQFF
D gene: TRBD2; V gene: TRBV24-1; clone size: few; J gene: TRBJ2-1; CDR3 protein: CATGTSGINEQFF
D gene: -; V gene: TRBV14; clone size: -; J gene: TRBJ2-7; CDR3 protein: CASRGHTSYEQYF